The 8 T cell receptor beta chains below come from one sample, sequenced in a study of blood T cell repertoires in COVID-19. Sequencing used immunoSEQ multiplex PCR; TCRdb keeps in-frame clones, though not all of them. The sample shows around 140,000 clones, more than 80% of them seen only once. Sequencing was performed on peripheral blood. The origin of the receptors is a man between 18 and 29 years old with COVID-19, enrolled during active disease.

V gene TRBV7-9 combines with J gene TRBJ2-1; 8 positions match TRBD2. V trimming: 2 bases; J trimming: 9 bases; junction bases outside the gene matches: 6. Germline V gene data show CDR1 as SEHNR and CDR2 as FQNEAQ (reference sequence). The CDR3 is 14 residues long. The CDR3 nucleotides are TGTGCCAGCAGCTTACTCGGGAGGGCCGTTGAGCAGTTCTTC. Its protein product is CASSLLGRAVEQFF. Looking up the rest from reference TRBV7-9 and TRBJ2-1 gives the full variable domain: DTGVSQNPRHKITKRGQNVTFRCDPISEHNRLYWYRQTLGQGPEFLTYFQNEAQLEKSRLLSDRFSAERPKGSFSTLEIQRTEQGDSAMYLCASSLLGRAVEQFFGPGTRLTVL.

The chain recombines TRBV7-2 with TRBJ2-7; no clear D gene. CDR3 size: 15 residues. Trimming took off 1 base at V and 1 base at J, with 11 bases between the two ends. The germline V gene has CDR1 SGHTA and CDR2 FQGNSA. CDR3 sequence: CASSLGRSLSYEQYF. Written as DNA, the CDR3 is TGTGCCAGCAGCTTAGGCAGGTCCCTTTCCTACGAGCAGTACTTC.

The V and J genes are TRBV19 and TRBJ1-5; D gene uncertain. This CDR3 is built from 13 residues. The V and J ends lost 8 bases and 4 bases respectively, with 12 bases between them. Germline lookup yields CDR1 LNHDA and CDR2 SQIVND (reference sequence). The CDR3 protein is CASRRRGNQPQHF. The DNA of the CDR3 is TGTGCCAGTCGAAGACGGGGAAATCAGCCCCAGCATTTT.

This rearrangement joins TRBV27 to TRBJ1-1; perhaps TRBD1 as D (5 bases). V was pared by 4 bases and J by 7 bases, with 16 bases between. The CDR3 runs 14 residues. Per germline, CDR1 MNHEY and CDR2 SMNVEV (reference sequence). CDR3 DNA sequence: TGTGCCAGCAGTTCCTTTCTCGGGGGAAATGAAGCTTTCTTT. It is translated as CASSSFLGGNEAFF.

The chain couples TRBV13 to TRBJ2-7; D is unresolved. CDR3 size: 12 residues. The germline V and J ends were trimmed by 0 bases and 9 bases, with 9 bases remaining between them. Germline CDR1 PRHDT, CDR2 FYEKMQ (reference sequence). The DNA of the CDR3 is TGTGCCAGCAGCTTAGGGAGGAGTTGGCAGTACTTC. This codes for CASSLGRSWQYF. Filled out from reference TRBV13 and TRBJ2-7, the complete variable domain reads AAGVIQSPRHLIKEKRETATLKCYPIPRHDTVYWYQQGPGQDPQFLISFYEKMQSDKGSIPDRFSAQQFSDYHSELNMSSLELGDSALYFCASSLGRSWQYFGPGTRLTVT.

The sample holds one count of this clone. The CDR3 region has the DNA TGCGCCAGCAGGCGGGCTGTGGGCACAGATACGCAGTATTTT. It yields the protein CASRRAVGTDTQYF. The chain combines TRBV4-1 with TRBJ2-3, with a weak D call TRBD2 (5 bases). Germline loops: CDR1 MGHRA, CDR2 YSYEKL. V dropped 6 bases and J dropped 1 base, with 11 bases sitting between them. This CDR3 has 14 amino acids.

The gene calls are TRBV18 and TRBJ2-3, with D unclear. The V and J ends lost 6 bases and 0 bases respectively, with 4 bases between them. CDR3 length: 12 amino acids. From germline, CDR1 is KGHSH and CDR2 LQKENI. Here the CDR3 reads CASSPSTDTQYF. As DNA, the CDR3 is TGTGCCAGCTCCCCTAGCACAGATACGCAGTATTTT.

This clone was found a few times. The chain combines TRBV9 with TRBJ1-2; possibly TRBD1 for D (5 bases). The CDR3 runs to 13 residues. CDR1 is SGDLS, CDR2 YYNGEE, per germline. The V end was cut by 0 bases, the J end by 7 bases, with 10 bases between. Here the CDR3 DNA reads TGTGCCAGCAGCGTAGCTTCAGGGTTTGGCTACACCTTC. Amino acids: CASSVASGFGYTF.